This TCR beta chain originates from a study of cytomegalovirus exposure and HLA in healthy donors. The CDR3 spans 15 residues. Deletions cut 6 bases from V and 1 base from J, with 18 bases between. Looked up from germline, CDR1 is SQVTM and CDR2 is ANQGSEA. Some clones are missing from TCRdb's copy, which holds only in-frame ones; the method was immunoSEQ multiplex PCR. The sample shows 220,000 or so clones, around 80% of them seen only once. This rearrangement joins TRBV29-1 to TRBJ2-5; D is perhaps TRBD1 or TRBD2 (5 bases each). Sequencing input: PBMCs. This sequence was found in a woman in her twenties or thirties in good health and CMV-seropositive. The DNA for the CDR3 is TGCAGCGTCTGGGGTCGTTTGAGGGGCCAAGAGACCCAGTACTTC. The encoded protein is CSVWGRLRGQETQYF.